Given below is one T cell receptor (beta chain) in context. The antigen remains unidentified. TCRdb's copy holds only in-frame clones and misses some; the assay was immunoSEQ multiplex PCR. The table lists tens of thousands of clones, roughly 80% of them singletons, with approximately 31% in the top ten. The time point was: blood 2 weeks post-SBRT. As to treatment: 15 Gy SBRT to primary tumor, nephrectomy 4 weeks later. Blood was sampled at baseline, 2 weeks and 4 weeks after SBRT. This sample was included in a study of radiation and T cells in renal cell carcinoma. Study in general: Nephrectomy followed 15 Gy stereotactic body radiation by 4 weeks.

The germline V gene has CDR1 ENHRY and CDR2 SYGVKD. V gave up 1 base and J gave up 0 bases; unmatched junction bases: 2. This CDR3 region has 16 residues. Points from the study as a whole: In blood, top tumor clones expanded by 2 weeks, shrinking by 4.

The V call is TRBV10-3, the J call TRBJ2-7, with 11 bases matching TRBD2. The sequence came from a man aged 55 to 69 with renal cell carcinoma. This material consisted of blood, taken from a patient whose treatment included radiotherapy and nephrectomy. DNA for the CDR3: TGTGCCATCAGTGAGTTGGGGACTAGCGGCTCCTACGAGCAGTACTTC. Protein product: CAISELGTSGSYEQYF.